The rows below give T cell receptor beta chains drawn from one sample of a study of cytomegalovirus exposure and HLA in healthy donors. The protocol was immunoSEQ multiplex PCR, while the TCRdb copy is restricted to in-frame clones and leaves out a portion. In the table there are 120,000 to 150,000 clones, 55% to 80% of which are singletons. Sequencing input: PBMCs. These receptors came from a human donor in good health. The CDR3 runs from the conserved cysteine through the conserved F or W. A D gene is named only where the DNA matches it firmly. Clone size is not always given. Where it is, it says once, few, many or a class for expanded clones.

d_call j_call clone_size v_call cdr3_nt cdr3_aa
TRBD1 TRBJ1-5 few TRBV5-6 TGTGCCAGCAGCTCCCTGAGGGGGCCTAGCAATCAGCCCCAGCATTTT CASSSLRGPSNQPQHF
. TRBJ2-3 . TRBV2 TGTGCCAGCAGTGAAGCGCCTGGGGGCCCGGGAGATACGCAGTATTTT CASSEAPGGPGDTQYF
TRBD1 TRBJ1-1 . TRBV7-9 TGTGCCAGCAGCCCAGGGGGGCTAGAAGCTTTCTTT CASSPGGLEAFF
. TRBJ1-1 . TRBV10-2 TGCGCCAGCAGTGCAACAGGAAACACTGAAGCTTTCTTT CASSATGNTEAFF
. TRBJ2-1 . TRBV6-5 TGTGCCAGCAGTTATAGACAGTACAATGAGCAGTTCTTC CASSYRQYNEQFF
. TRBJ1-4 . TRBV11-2 TGTGCCAGCAGCTTAGAGGCAGCAACTAATGAAAAACTGTTTTTT CASSLEAATNEKLFF
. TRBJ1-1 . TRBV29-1 TGCAGCGTTGCGAGGGAGGCTGAAGCTTTCTTT CSVAREAEAFF
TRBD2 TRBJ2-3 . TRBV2 TGTGCCAGCAGTCTCTTCCGGGGGGGAACAGATACGCAGTATTTT CASSLFRGGTDTQYF
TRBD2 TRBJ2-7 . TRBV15 TGTGCCACCAGCGAGGGAGGGGTCGGCTACGAGCAGTACTTC CATSEGGVGYEQYF
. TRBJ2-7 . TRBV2 TGTGCCAGCAGCGGAGACCAAGCCTACGAGCAGTACTTC CASSGDQAYEQYF
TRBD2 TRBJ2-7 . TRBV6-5 TGTGCCAGCAGGGAACCGGGGACTAGCGAGCAGTACTTC CASREPGTSEQYF
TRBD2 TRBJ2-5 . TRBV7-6 TGTGCCAGCAGCCTATATGAAGGGACTAGCGGGAGCGAGACCCAGTACTTC CASSLYEGTSGSETQYF
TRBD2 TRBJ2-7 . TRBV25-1 TGTGCCAGCAGTGCCAGTAGCGGGTCTTCCCACTTC CASSASSGSSHF
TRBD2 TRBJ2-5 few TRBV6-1 TGTGCCAGCAGTGAATACGGGGGGGGACGGACCCAGTACTTC CASSEYGGGRTQYF
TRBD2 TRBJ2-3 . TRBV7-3 TGTGCCAGCAGCCCCAGGGAGGGAGTAGATACGCAGTATTTT CASSPREGVDTQYF
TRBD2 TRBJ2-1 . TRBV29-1 TGCAGCGTTGTCTCTCTGGGACTAGCGGGAGGTAACTACAATGAGCAGTTCTTC CSVVSLGLAGGNYNEQFF
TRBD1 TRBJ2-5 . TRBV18 TGTGCCAGCTCCCCCGGACAGGGCGAGACCCAGTACTTC CASSPGQGETQYF